Listed below are T cell receptor beta chains from one sample, sequenced in a study of CD8 T cells in Susac syndrome. Using its own MiXCR run on the immunoSEQ multiplex PCR reads, TCRdb lists one record per CDR3 protein. This table has approximately 180,000 distinct CDR3 sequences, almost 96% appearing once. Sequencing was done on a sample of CD4+ T cells from PBMCs. Receptors were obtained from a human donor with multiple sclerosis. Each CDR3 is given with its conserved first and last residue. D genes are given only for firm matches. Clone size is given for some rows only: seen once, a few or many times, or a class if the clone is expanded.

d_gene	len	v_gene	j_gene	abundance	CDR3aa	CDR3nt
TRBD2	15	TRBV5-1	TRBJ2-3	.	CASSLGTSGLDTQYF	TGCGCCAGCAGCCTGGGGACTAGCGGCCTAGATACGCAGTATTTT
.	15	TRBV20-1	TRBJ2-3	.	CSARADSGGIDTQYF	TGCAGTGCTAGAGCCGACTCCGGGGGTATCGATACGCAGTATTTT
TRBD1	16	TRBV12-3/TRBV12-4	TRBJ1-2	.	CASSSGQGAPLSGYTF	TGTGCCAGCAGTTCCGGACAGGGGGCCCCTCTAAGTGGCTACACCTTC
.	15	TRBV30	TRBJ2-3	.	CAWSSVGTRADTQYF	TGTGCCTGGAGCTCCGTGGGGACTCGGGCAGATACGCAGTATTTT
TRBD1	14	TRBV25-1	TRBJ1-6	.	CASREQGLNSPLHF	TGTGCCAGCAGAGAACAGGGGTTGAATTCACCCCTCCACTTT
.	12	TRBV29-1	TRBJ1-2	.	CSVVRGDYGYTF	TGCAGCGTTGTCAGGGGCGACTATGGCTACACCTTC
.	12	TRBV18	TRBJ2-5	.	CASSPAQETQYF	TGTGCCAGCTCACCGGCTCAAGAGACCCAGTACTTC
.	15	TRBV5-4	TRBJ1-2	.	CASSSITGRSYGYTF	TGTGCCAGCAGTTCCATCACGGGCCGTAGCTATGGCTACACCTTC
.	16	TRBV9	TRBJ2-1	.	CASSERGDSLGNEQFF	TGTGCCAGCAGCGAGAGGGGGGACTCCTTAGGCAATGAGCAGTTCTTC
.	14	TRBV7-8	TRBJ2-5	.	CASSSTRTEETQYF	TGTGCCAGCAGCTCGACAAGGACGGAAGAGACCCAGTACTTC
.	15	TRBV3-1	TRBJ2-3	.	CASSQGGIGADTQYF	TGTGCCAGCAGCCAAGGAGGGATTGGGGCAGATACGCAGTATTTT
.	15	TRBV20-1	TRBJ2-1	.	CSARDAGGIYNEQFF	TGCAGTGCTAGAGATGCTGGGGGGATCTACAATGAGCAGTTCTTC
.	13	TRBV5-1	TRBJ1-2	.	CASSSSEGNGYTF	TGCGCCAGCAGCTCATCTGAGGGGAATGGCTACACCTTC
TRBD1	16	TRBV15	TRBJ2-1	.	CATSRDAGQGYNEQFF	TGTGCCACCAGCAGAGACGCGGGACAGGGTTACAATGAGCAGTTCTTC
.	13	TRBV10-3	TRBJ2-5	.	CAISARGQETQYF	TGTGCCATCAGTGCCCGGGGTCAAGAGACCCAGTACTTC
.	14	TRBV2	TRBJ2-3	.	CASSPATEVDTQYF	TGTGCCAGCAGTCCCGCTACTGAAGTAGATACGCAGTATTTT
.	15	TRBV11-2	TRBJ2-1	once	CASSSLGGADNEQFF	TGTGCCAGCAGCTCCCTGGGCGGGGCCGACAATGAGCAGTTCTTC
TRBD1	14	TRBV3-1	TRBJ1-1	.	CASSRQGMGTEAFF	TGTGCCAGCAGCCGACAGGGAATGGGTACTGAAGCTTTCTTT
TRBD1	14	TRBV30	TRBJ2-4	few	CAWSGQGAKNIQYF	TGTGCCTGGAGTGGACAGGGCGCCAAAAACATTCAGTACTTC
TRBD1	15	TRBV15	TRBJ2-7	.	CATSRGGTGSYEQYF	TGTGCCACCAGCCGAGGCGGGACAGGGTCCTACGAGCAGTACTTC
TRBD1	15	TRBV5-1	TRBJ1-2	.	CASSLPTGLNYGYTF	TGCGCCAGCAGCCTCCCGACAGGGCTAAACTATGGCTACACCTTC
TRBD1	14	TRBV20-1	TRBJ2-7	.	CSACEGQGTYEQYF	TGCAGTGCATGCGAAGGACAGGGGACCTACGAGCAGTACTTC
TRBD1	13	TRBV29-1	TRBJ1-1	.	CSVWTGTDTEAFF	TGCAGCGTTTGGACAGGGACGGACACTGAAGCTTTCTTT
.	13	TRBV20-1	TRBJ2-5	once	CSASSLRKETQYF	TGCAGTGCTAGTTCCCTTCGCAAAGAGACCCAGTACTTC
TRBD1	14	TRBV6-5	TRBJ2-7	.	CASSYGTGIYEQYF	TGTGCCAGCAGTTACGGGACAGGGATATACGAGCAGTACTTC
TRBD1	14	TRBV12-3/TRBV12-4	TRBJ1-6	.	CASTSDRLISPLHF	TGTGCCAGCACCTCGGACAGGTTGATATCACCCCTCCACTTT
TRBD1	14	TRBV29-1	TRBJ1-1	.	CSVGPGQRNTEAFF	TGCAGCGTTGGACCGGGACAGCGAAACACTGAAGCTTTCTTT
TRBD1	14	TRBV30	TRBJ2-7	.	CAWAGQGNPYEQYF	TGTGCCTGGGCGGGACAGGGCAACCCCTACGAGCAGTACTTC
TRBD1	15	TRBV7-2	TRBJ1-1	once	CASSLDHRGNTEAFF	TGTGCCAGCAGCTTAGACCACAGGGGGAACACTGAAGCTTTCTTT
.	11	TRBV30	TRBJ2-1	.	CAWREGVRQFF	TGTGCCTGGAGAGAGGGTGTTAGGCAGTTCTTC
.	13	TRBV29-1	TRBJ2-7	.	CSVGQGGTYEQYF	TGCAGCGTCGGACAGGGAGGGACCTACGAGCAGTACTTC
.	16	TRBV29-1	TRBJ2-1	.	CSVVKFPRGGSIEQFF	TGCAGCGTCGTGAAATTTCCCCGGGGCGGCTCCATAGAGCAGTTCTTC
.	12	TRBV6-2/TRBV6-3	TRBJ1-1	.	CASSPKHTEAFF	TGTGCCAGCAGTCCGAAGCACACTGAAGCTTTCTTT
.	13	TRBV30	TRBJ2-5	.	CAWSETGRWTQYF	TGTGCCTGGAGTGAAACAGGGAGATGGACCCAGTACTTC
.	13	TRBV10-3	TRBJ2-5	.	CAISDRGGETQYF	TGTGCCATCAGTGATCGCGGCGGAGAGACCCAGTACTTC